This T cell receptor beta chain is from a study of identifying expanded T cells in peripheral blood. Overall study results and limits: Clone count variance between roughly two-week samples rose with total template count.

This clone showed up just once. Its antigen is unknown. Germline V gene sequence: CDR1 SNHLY, CDR2 FYNNEI. This CDR3 has 15 amino acids. The J segment lost 8 bases and the V segment lost 6 bases, leaving 13 bases of the junction unmatched. No infections or other immune events were documented during collection. The assay was immunoSEQ multiplex PCR, and TCRdb's table has in-frame clones only and misses some. The table shows roughly 82,000 clones, with approximately 84% occurring only once. The specimen was blood. The receptor comes from a person aged 18 to 70 in good health. The chain carries TRBV2 and TRBJ2-1; 7 bases fit TRBD1. CDR3 nucleotide sequence: TGTGCCAGCAGGGGGGACAGCCCTACAGGGGATGAGCAGTTCTTC. The encoded protein is CASRGDSPTGDEQFF.